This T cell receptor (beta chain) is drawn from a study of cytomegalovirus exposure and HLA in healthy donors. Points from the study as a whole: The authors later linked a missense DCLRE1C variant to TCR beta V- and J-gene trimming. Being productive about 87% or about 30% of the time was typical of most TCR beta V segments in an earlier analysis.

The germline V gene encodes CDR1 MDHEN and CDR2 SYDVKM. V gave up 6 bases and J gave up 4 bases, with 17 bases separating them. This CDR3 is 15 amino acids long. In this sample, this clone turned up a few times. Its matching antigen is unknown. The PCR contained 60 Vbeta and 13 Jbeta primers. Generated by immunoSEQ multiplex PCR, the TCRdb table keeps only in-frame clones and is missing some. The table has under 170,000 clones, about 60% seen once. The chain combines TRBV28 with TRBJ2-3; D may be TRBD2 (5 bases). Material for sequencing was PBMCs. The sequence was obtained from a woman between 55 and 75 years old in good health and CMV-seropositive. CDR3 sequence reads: CASRAVRAAADTQYF. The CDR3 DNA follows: TGTGCCAGCAGAGCAGTGAGGGCTGCGGCAGATACGCAGTATTTT.